This note documents a single T cell receptor (beta chain) sequence. How the authors handled the data: How many nucleated cells were present was estimated from reference gene primer amplification. Here immunoSEQ multiplex PCR was the method, and the copy in TCRdb shows in-frame clones only, minus some. D and trimming come from the DNA, and the V and J calls and clone size come from that table. Of under 250,000 clones listed, more than 75% are singletons. The data are from a study of blood T cell repertoires in COVID-19. About the research overall: Some COVID-19 samples were acute and others convalescent; all came from the United States, Italy and Spain. Sample material is recorded as cDNA or gDNA derived from T cells, B-cell-depleted T cells, or PBMCs.

Between the trimmed V and J ends, which lost 3 bases and 2 bases, there was a span of 7 bases. Looked up from germline, CDR1 is DFQATT and CDR2 is SNEGSKA (reference sequence). The CDR3 consists of 12 residues. The chain combines TRBV20-1 with TRBJ2-5, with no clear D. The specimen was peripheral blood. This TCR was recovered from a woman in her 70s with COVID-19, enrolled during active disease. The CDR3 protein is CSASGPQETQYF. The CDR3 DNA sequence: TGCAGTGCTAGTGGGCCACAAGAGACCCAGTACTTC.